This T cell receptor (beta chain) originates from a study of T cells after yellow fever vaccination (dated by TCRdb to about 2019). For context, the study as a whole: The SMART-Seq v4 Ultra Low Input RNA kit was used to prepare libraries from fractions with low cell numbers. To follow T-cell clones before and after both primary and booster YFV17D yellow fever vaccination, bulk TCR alpha and beta repertoires underwent longitudinal sequencing. Two healthy male donors made up the cohort, one aged 18 to 30 years and the other aged 30 to 40 years. Blood was drawn at multiple timepoints before and after primary and secondary immunization, with bulk PBMC replicates and cell subsets isolated. Study-wide conclusions, independent of this receptor: Because only two donors were included in the study, the extent to which the findings can be generalized is limited. The secondary T-cell response was found to be weaker but faster than the primary response, with a peak reached on day 5 rather than on day 15. A small share of clonotypes occurred in both CD4 and CD8 compartments, likely arising from convergent recombination. Because abundant contaminating clonotypes from the bulk population could be contained in FACS-sorted repertoires, computational filtering was required. Most clones expanded after primary vaccination were re-detected after the booster (96% of CD4 and around 88% of CD8), suggesting broad memory maintenance.

Reading the label with the study, this specimen's treatment or condition is: live attenuated yellow fever vaccine strain. Two biological replicates of bulk PBMCs were collected at each blood-draw timepoint. A standard Ficoll-Paque protocol was used to isolate PBMCs from peripheral blood. TriZol was used to extract RNA from bulk PBMCs, CD4 and CD8 fractions, and dextramer-positive and dextramer-negative fractions. TCR cDNA was synthesized by 5'RACE template switching, through which a universal primer site and unique molecular identifiers were introduced. Priming for cDNA synthesis came from both the TCR alpha and TCR beta constant segments. Two PCR steps were used to amplify libraries, with sample barcodes and sequencing adapters being added in the second step. Sequencing of the libraries was done on either Illumina HiSeq 2500 (2x100 bp) or NovaSeq (2x150 bp). In the paper's pipeline: MIGEC was used to demultiplex reads and collapse the reads into UMI consensus sequences, and MiXCR was used for V(D)J alignment. Using edgeR on replicate PBMC samples, clonotypes were called vaccine-responding if FDR was below 0.01 and the log2 fold change was above 5 up to day 15. Each bulk clonotype received a CD4 or CD8 identity based on whether the sequenced CD4 or CD8 repertoire contained that clonotype at higher abundance. TCRdb itself trimmed the public reads at Q25 with fastp, ran MiXCR and retained productive beta chains. Each CDR3 protein appears once, grouped with its most common genes and DNA. TCRdb's processing, not the study's, gives the V and J calls here. The sample table records a few hundred thousand distinct CDR3 sequences; roughly 9.4% of these occur just once. The top ten clonotypes cover more than 15% of the sample.

In regard to this clonotype: It has no known antigen specificity. Base qualities are not recorded, but no much larger clone differs from it by a single base.

CDR1 and CDR2 are read off the germline V gene (reference sequence) as SGHNT and YYREEE. V and J are truncated by 4 bases and 7 bases respectively, leaving an intervening sequence of 15 bases. The CDR3 runs 13 amino acids, cysteine and phenylalanine included. Of the read, only the CDR3 DNA is kept; its 39 bases are in frame from base 1. The chain is assembled from TRBV5-4 and TRBJ2-7; the D segment could be TRBD2, given 5 matching bases. This receptor was taken from a man aged 18-30 years who received the YFV17D yellow fever vaccine. The specimen was PBMCs, collected on the day of the first yellow fever vaccination. The sequenced DNA is TGTGCCAGCAGCGCTACCGGACGGGGAGAGCAGTACTTC. Translated, it reads CASSATGRGEQYF.